Following are 26 T cell receptor beta chains from one sample sequenced in a study of T-cell memory formation after mild COVID-19. TCRdb passed the 5' RACE reads through MiXCR, listing each CDR3 protein once. This sample has about 350,000 distinct CDR3 sequences, with around 13% found just once. Sequenced: PBMCs or a T cell subset sorted from them (not recorded which). Receptor source: a young man who had mild COVID-19 (a few samples of this study predate the infection). Cell type and time point are not known.

V usage is TRBV12-5 and J usage is TRBJ2-7; 11 bases match TRBD2. This CDR3 has 16 amino acids. V dropped 7 bases and J dropped 0; count of bases not matched to a gene: 8. Germline V lookup: CDR1 LGHNT, CDR2 FRNRAP. Written as DNA, the CDR3 is TGTGCTAGTGCCCTAACTAGCGGGGGACTCTCCTACGAGCAGTACTTC. This sequence encodes CASALTSGGLSYEQYF.

Here the CDR3 reads CASSGLQGEGEKLFF. The CDR3 nucleotides read TGCGCCAGCAGCGGATTACAGGGGGAGGGTGAAAAACTGTTTTTT. J is TRBJ1-4 and V is TRBV5-1, with 8 bases matching TRBD1. The CDR3 spans 15 residues. The trim removed 4 bases at V and 7 bases at J, leaving 9 bases unmatched. Germline CDR1 SGHRS, CDR2 YFSETQ.

This clonotype was seen only a few times. The V and J genes are TRBV10-3 and TRBJ2-2; D unresolved. Germline loops: CDR1 ENHRY, CDR2 SYGVKD. V was shortened by 10 bases and J by 5 bases, with 14 bases between the two germline ends. This CDR3 has 13 residues. DNA for the CDR3: TGTGCCAGTACCGGGTCCCTAACCGGGGAGCTGTTTTTT. Its translation: CASTGSLTGELFF.

This clonotype came up a few times. The CDR3 spells CASSQDMGQGRGYTF. CDR3 sequence (DNA): TGCGCCAGCAGCCAAGATATGGGACAGGGTCGTGGCTACACCTTC. The J gene is TRBJ1-2, the V gene TRBV4-3; 9 positions agree with TRBD1. There are 15 residues in the CDR3. V lost 0 bases, J lost 7 bases, and 6 bases stayed unmatched. Germline CDR1 reads LGHNA; CDR2 reads YSLEER.

In DNA form, the CDR3 reads TGTGCCAGCAGCTTGTCAGGAGCCCCCGGGGAGACCCAGTACTTC. Protein: CASSLSGAPGETQYF. The rearrangement joins TRBV5-6 to TRBJ2-5; D gene unclear. Trimming left V 1 base short and J 5 bases short, with 15 bases between. Germline V gives CDR1 SGHDT, CDR2 YYEEEE. CDR3 length: 15 residues.

The table lists this clonotype with a few counts. V and J are TRBV29-1 and TRBJ2-2, with unresolved D. Trimming removed 3 bases from V and 5 bases from J, with 7 bases in between. Germline loops: CDR1 SQVTM, CDR2 ANQGSEA. The CDR3 covers 12 residues. CDR3 in DNA: TGCAGCGTTGAGGTGGAAACCGGGGAGCTGTTTTTT. Its translation: CSVEVETGELFF.

This chain joins TRBV20-1 and TRBJ2-3, with D hard to call. This CDR3 region has 12 residues. Trimming removed 6 bases at V and 4 bases at J, with 11 bases between. Germline-derived CDR1 and CDR2 are DFQATT and SNEGSKA (reference sequence). CDR3 in amino acids: CSADRTADTQYF. The DNA for the CDR3 is TGCAGTGCCGACCGAACCGCAGATACGCAGTATTTT.

The gene calls are TRBV7-9 and TRBJ2-1, with 9 positions matching TRBD2. The V and J ends lost 5 bases and 8 bases, in that order; junction bases with no gene match: 4. CDR1 is SEHNR, CDR2 FQNEAQ, per germline (reference sequence). The CDR3 consists of 13 residues. CDR3 in amino acids: CASSRGGAYEQFF. DNA for the CDR3: TGTGCCAGCAGCCGCGGGGGGGCTTATGAGCAGTTCTTC.

This clonotype was picked up many times. The genes are TRBV5-1 and TRBJ2-1, with D unclear. Per germline, CDR1 SGHRS and CDR2 YFSETQ. The CDR3 is 15 amino acids. V lost 0 bases, J lost 3 bases, and 10 bases lay in between. DNA for the CDR3: TGCGCCAGCAGCTTGGTCCGCAACGACTACAATGAGCAGTTCTTC. This translates into CASSLVRNDYNEQFF.

The rearrangement uses TRBV7-9 and TRBJ1-4; TRBD1 might be the D (6 bases). Germline CDR1 reads SEHNR; CDR2 reads FQNEAQ (reference sequence). With 5 bases removed from V and 7 bases from J, the gap between germline ends came to 14 bases. This CDR3 comprises 14 residues. The CDR3 nucleotides read TGTGCCAGCAGCCCAGACCAGGGGACTGAAAAACTGTTTTTT. This codes for CASSPDQGTEKLFF.

This rearrangement joins TRBV5-1 to TRBJ1-5, with 11 bases matching TRBD1. CDR3 length: 16 residues. CDR1 is SGHRS, CDR2 YFSETQ, per germline. V was pared by 5 bases and J by 5 bases, with 9 bases of the junction left unmatched. The CDR3, as DNA: TGCGCCAGCAGTTATCTACCGGGACAGGGGGATCAGCCCCAGCATTTT. Translating it yields CASSYLPGQGDQPQHF.

The chain links TRBV20-1 to TRBJ2-1; the D gene is possibly TRBD1 (5 bases). The CDR3 loop spans 15 amino acids. The germline V and J ends were trimmed by 5 bases and 1 base, with 15 bases remaining between them. Germline CDR1 reads DFQATT; CDR2 reads SNEGSKA (reference sequence). The CDR3 DNA follows: TGCAGTGCTCCCCTTCAGGGTTTATCCTACAATGAGCAGTTCTTC. As protein: CSAPLQGLSYNEQFF.

This clonotype has more than one count but fewer than ten. The CDR3 protein is CASTAGDYGYTF. Written as DNA, the CDR3 is TGTGCCAGCACGGCGGGGGACTATGGCTACACCTTC. The chain recombines TRBV12-3 or TRBV12-4 with TRBJ1-2, with a possible D match to TRBD1 (5 bases). V lost 7 bases and J 3 bases, leaving 9 bases between the germline ends. The CDR3 length is 12 residues.

This clonotype appeared a few times. The chain combines TRBV4-3 with TRBJ2-5, with 10 bases aligning to TRBD2. This CDR3 region has 19 residues. Unmatched junction bases numbered 14, after V lost 0 bases and J lost 4 bases. Germline CDR1 and CDR2: LGHNA and YSLEER. CDR3 residues: CASSQDKRLAGHEGETQYF. Here the CDR3 DNA reads TGCGCCAGCAGCCAAGACAAGAGACTAGCGGGTCATGAGGGAGAGACCCAGTACTTC.

This clonotype has only a few counts. This rearrangement joins TRBV6-5 to TRBJ1-5, with D possibly matching TRBD1 (6 bases). V lost 5 bases and J lost 7, with 12 bases in between. Germline CDR1 is MNHEY and CDR2 is SVGAGI. This CDR3 spans 13 amino acids. The CDR3 coding sequence is TGTGCCAGCAGTAGGGGGTCCCGGCAGCCCCAGCATTTT. Translation gives CASSRGSRQPQHF.

There are a few counts of this clonotype. The genes are TRBV7-2 and TRBJ2-2; 9 bases align to TRBD1. The CDR3 has 15 residues. The germline CDR1 and CDR2 sequences are SGHTA and FQGNSA. With 4 bases clipped from V and 3 bases from J, the junction kept 3 bases outside the gene matches. CDR3 sequence reads: CASSSGTGHTGELFF. CDR3 nucleotide sequence: TGTGCCAGCAGCTCCGGGACAGGGCACACCGGGGAGCTGTTTTTT.

V usage is TRBV28 and J usage is TRBJ1-5; tentative D call: TRBD1 (5 bases). Germline V CDR1 and CDR2: MDHEN, SYDVKM. V shed 4 bases and J shed 7 bases, with 14 bases lying between them. CDR3 length: 14 residues. CDR3 protein: CASSSVRGRQPQHF. The DNA for the CDR3 is TGTGCCAGCAGTTCAGTTAGGGGTAGACAGCCCCAGCATTTT.

The rearrangement uses TRBV6-5 and TRBJ1-5, with D tentatively TRBD1 (5 bases). In germline, CDR1 is MNHEY, CDR2 SVGAGI. The V gene lost 6 bases and the J gene lost 8 bases, with 17 bases spanning the gap. This CDR3 region has 14 residues. The CDR3 DNA reads as TGTGCCAGCAGCCTAGGGGCAGGGACTGAGCCCCAGCATTTT. It translates to CASSLGAGTEPQHF.

This clonotype was observed a single time. The chain carries TRBV28 and TRBJ2-3; D possibly corresponds to TRBD2 (7 bases). Trimming left V 7 bases short and J 2 bases short, with 19 bases between. Germline V CDR1 and CDR2: MDHEN, SYDVKM. The CDR3 sequence is 16 residues long. Written as DNA, the CDR3 is TGTGCCAGCACTTTCCATGCGGGGGCGAACACAGATACGCAGTATTTT. Amino acids: CASTFHAGANTDTQYF.

The chain carries TRBV6-2 or TRBV6-3 and TRBJ2-7; no firm D call. Germline-derived CDR1 and CDR2 are MNHEY and SVGEGT. V was pared by 5 bases and J by 2 bases, with 7 bases between. The CDR3 covers 12 residues. The DNA of the CDR3 is TGTGCCAGCAGTGGTCTAGCCTACGAGCAGTACGTC. This translates into CASSGLAYEQYV.

The rearrangement joins TRBV6-2 or TRBV6-3 to TRBJ1-5, with D unclear. V lost 4 bases and J 3 bases, leaving 19 bases between the germline ends. The germline gives CDR1 MNHEY, CDR2 SVGEGT. The CDR3 is 17 residues long. Here the CDR3 reads CASSSPRGAGINQPQHF. The CDR3 bases are TGTGCCAGCAGTTCTCCTCGAGGCGCGGGAATCAATCAGCCCCAGCATTTT.

The rearrangement uses TRBV20-1 and TRBJ1-4, with 10 bases fitting TRBD1. The CDR3 is 19 residues long. CDR1 and CDR2 (germline): DFQATT, SNEGSKA (reference sequence). V lost 0 bases and J lost 0; bases outside the gene matches: 10. In DNA form, the CDR3 reads TGCAGTGCTAGAGACGAATCGGGACAGGGGTTTGCAACTAATGAAAAACTGTTTTTT. It encodes CSARDESGQGFATNEKLFF.

CDR3 DNA sequence: TGCGCCAGCAGCCAAGATCATCGGCGGGGGACGGGAGATACGCAGTATTTT. Its translation is CASSQDHRRGTGDTQYF. J is TRBJ2-3 and V is TRBV4-1; 7 bases align to TRBD2. Germline V gives CDR1 MGHRA, CDR2 YSYEKL. V was pared by 0 bases and J by 5 bases, with 11 bases of the junction left unmatched. CDR3 length: 17 residues.

Many counts were recorded for this clonotype. This chain joins TRBV6-4 and TRBJ2-3, with 8 nucleotides matching TRBD2. Per germline, CDR1 MRHNA and CDR2 SNTAGT. The CDR3 is made up of 14 amino acids. V lost 2 bases to trimming and J lost 2 bases; unmatched junction nucleotides: 0. In nucleotides, the CDR3 is TGTGCCAGCAGTGACGGACTAGCCACAGATACGCAGTATTTT. Translated, it gives CASSDGLATDTQYF.

A remark on this clonotype: The conserved phenylalanine or tryptophan normally closing the CDR3 is absent here, so this likely arose from a read error. The DNA is omitted, as the CDR3 cannot be located on it reliably, and the CDR3 follows TCRdb's listing. This rearrangement joins TRBV5-5 to TRBJ1-1; the table's D call, TRBD1, was not checked against the DNA. The CDR3 contains 11 residues when both ends are counted. Germline loops: CDR1 SGHKS, CDR2 YYEKEE (reference sequence). CDR3 residues: CASSLDQAGRM.

Only a few counts were recorded for this clonotype. The chain is built from TRBV5-6 and TRBJ2-2; either TRBD1 or TRBD2 may supply D (6 bases each). This CDR3 spans 17 amino acids. The germline V and J ends were trimmed by 3 bases and 2 bases, with 17 bases remaining between them. Germline V lookup: CDR1 SGHDT, CDR2 YYEEEE. The DNA of the CDR3 is TGTGCCAGCAGCTCCCTTAGGGGGGACGAAAACACCGGGGAGCTGTTTTTT. Translated, it gives CASSSLRGDENTGELFF. Filled out from reference TRBV5-6 and TRBJ2-2, the complete variable domain reads DAGVTQSPTHLIKTRGQQVTLRCSPKSGHDTVSWYQQALGQGPQFIFQYYEEEERQRGNFPDRFSGHQFPNYSSELNVNALLLGDSALYLCASSSLRGDENTGELFFGEGSRLTVL.